What follows describes a single T cell receptor (beta chain). In the original analysis: Reference gene primers were amplified, and this amplification served to estimate nucleated cell counts. TCRdb's copy holds only in-frame clones and misses some; the assay was immunoSEQ multiplex PCR. V and J calls and clone size follow that table, whereas D and trimming were derived from the DNA. The sample has a few hundred thousand clones, approximately 90% seen once. The cohort comprised adults aged roughly 18 to 95 years residing in around 25 US areas. The study assigned cohorts using participant-reported clinical history. With 3 bases removed from V and 0 bases from J, the gap between germline ends came to 6 bases. Looked up from germline, CDR1 is LNHDA and CDR2 is SQIVND (reference sequence). The CDR3 is made up of 14 amino acids. This entry is derived from a study of blood T cell repertoires in COVID-19.

The chain couples TRBV19 to TRBJ1-3; D ambiguous. The specimen sequenced was PBMCs or T cells enriched from blood (not recorded which). The origin of this receptor is a human donor in a cohort exposed to, infected with or recovered from COVID-19 (not recorded which). The donor label of this sample is uncertain. The CDR3 nucleotides read TGTGCCAGTAGTATCGCGAGCTCTGGAAACACCATATATTTT. Encoded protein: CASSIASSGNTIYF.